The 31 T cell receptor beta chains given below trace back to one sample, sequenced in a study of blood T cells in healthy people across ages. With a J-beta primer mix and a sample-barcoded 5' primer, a second PCR ran about 7 to 12 cycles. TCRdb recomputed calls from the 5' RACE reads with MiXCR, one row per CDR3 protein. Of 750,000 to 1,000,000 distinct CDR3 sequences detected, almost 30% appear once; the ten largest clones hold 10% to 13%. The same data also went into a second study, on T cells of mothers and their children.

Sequencing input: blood. The receptors were sampled from a woman in her thirties or forties in good health.

The V gene is TRBV4-2, the J gene TRBJ1-1; 9 bases fit TRBD1. Germline CDR1 is LGHNA and CDR2 is YNFKEQ. J lost 1 base, V lost 2 bases, and 5 bases had no gene match. The CDR3 loop spans 16 amino acids. CDR3 sequence (DNA): TGTGCCAGCAGCCAAAATACGGACAGGGGGAACACTGAAGCTTTCTTT. It codes for CASSQNTDRGNTEAFF.

This clonotype was observed at least ten times. The genes are TRBV12-3 or TRBV12-4 and TRBJ1-3; no definite D call. The CDR3 spans 12 residues. The ends were cut back, 6 bases at V and 0 bases at J, with 3 bases in the middle. CDR3 region: CASRVSGNTIYF. In DNA, the CDR3 is TGTGCCAGCAGAGTCTCTGGAAACACCATATATTTT.

This clonotype was seen more than once but under ten times. This chain links TRBV5-1 with TRBJ1-2, with D hard to call. The CDR3 is made up of 14 amino acids. The germline V gene has CDR1 SGHRS and CDR2 YFSETQ. The V gene lost 4 bases and the J gene lost 0 bases, with 10 bases spanning the gap. The DNA of the CDR3 is TGCGCCAGCAGCCCCGTTTCTACTAACTATGGCTACACCTTC. Its protein is CASSPVSTNYGYTF.

The gene calls are TRBV6-6 and TRBJ1-1; possible D gene TRBD1, 6 bases. The CDR3 runs 13 residues. Per germline, CDR1 MNHNY and CDR2 SVGAGI (reference sequence). Trimming shortened V by 2 bases and J by 8 bases, and 12 bases separated the two germline ends. In DNA, the CDR3 is TGTGCCAGCAGTTACGGGGGGCTGGGGGAAGCTTTCTTT. This encodes CASSYGGLGEAFF.

This clonotype was counted at least ten times. The rearrangement links TRBV6-6 to TRBJ2-7; weak D call: TRBD2 (6 bases). The germline V and J ends were trimmed by 4 bases and 1 base, with 11 bases remaining between them. CDR1 is MNHNY and CDR2 is SVGAGI in the germline V gene (reference sequence). The CDR3 loop spans 14 amino acids. This CDR3 reads CASSFPGESYEQYF. The CDR3 DNA reads TGTGCCAGCAGTTTCCCGGGGGAGTCCTACGAGCAGTACTTC.

Details on this clonotype: A read error is possible here, since a much larger clone lies one base away. J is TRBJ2-5 and V is TRBV18; D gene unclear. The CDR3 sequence is 15 residues long. Trimming shortened V by 4 bases and J by 5 bases, and 17 bases separated the two germline ends. The germline V gene encodes CDR1 KGHSH and CDR2 LQKENI. The CDR3 loop reads CASSLSPRPTETQYF. The CDR3, as DNA: TGTGCCAGCTCACTTTCACCGAGACCCACGGAGACCCAGTACTTC.

The rearrangement joins TRBV7-2 to TRBJ2-7; 7 positions match TRBD1. CDR3 length equals 14 residues. V was pared by 5 bases and J by 7 bases, with 11 bases of the junction left unmatched. Germline CDR1 SGHTA, CDR2 FQGNSA. This CDR3 reads CASSRDSSKAEQYF. The CDR3 region has the DNA TGTGCCAGCAGCCGGGACAGCAGTAAGGCGGAGCAGTACTTC.

This clonotype was recorded a few times. V gene TRBV6-2 or TRBV6-3 combines with J gene TRBJ1-5; D not resolved. In germline, CDR1 is MNHEY, CDR2 SVGEGT. Trimming took 0 bases from V and 2 from J, leaving 17 bases between them. The CDR3 length is 18 residues. CDR3 sequence reads: CASSYSISDSWGNQPQHF. In nucleotides, the CDR3 is TGTGCCAGCAGTTACTCGATTTCAGATTCGTGGGGCAATCAGCCCCAGCATTTT.

This clonotype has at least ten counts. V is TRBV4-3 and J is TRBJ2-1; 15 bases match TRBD2. Unmatched junction bases numbered 8, after V lost 3 bases and J lost 5 bases. The CDR3 consists of 18 residues. From germline, CDR1 is LGHNA and CDR2 YSLEER. The CDR3 DNA is TGCGCCAGCAGCCAGACGGGACTAGCGGGGGGTATTAACAATGAGCAGTTCTTC. Residues: CASSQTGLAGGINNEQFF.

The table lists this clonotype with many counts. The DNA for the CDR3 is TGCAGCGTGGACCCCCACCGGTCCTACAATGAGCAGTTCTTC. Translation: CSVDPHRSYNEQFF. The chain has TRBV29-1 and TRBJ2-1, with D unresolved. Trimming left V 6 bases short and J 1 base short, with 13 bases between. This CDR3 comprises 14 residues. Germline V gives CDR1 SQVTM, CDR2 ANQGSEA.

This clonotype has ten or more counts. The CDR3 sequence: CASSDQTREQYF. In nucleotides, the CDR3 is TGTGCCAGCAGCGATCAGACCAGGGAGCAGTACTTC. The J gene is TRBJ2-7, the V gene TRBV2, with D hard to call. Per the germline V gene, CDR1 is SNHLY and CDR2 is FYNNEI. Trimming removed 6 bases from V and 7 bases from J, with 13 bases in between. The length of the CDR3 is 12 residues.

This chain joins TRBV6-5 and TRBJ1-1; D is unclear. The CDR3 is made up of 16 amino acids. V was shortened by 4 bases and J by 1 base, with 16 bases between the two germline ends. Germline lookup yields CDR1 MNHEY and CDR2 SVGAGI. In DNA, the CDR3 is TGTGCCAGCAGTTTCAGGACGAACCGAGCGAACACTGAAGCTTTCTTT. This gives the protein CASSFRTNRANTEAFF.

This chain connects TRBV28 to TRBJ1-2, with TRBD1 as a possible D gene (5 bases). The V gene's germline CDR1 is MDHEN and CDR2 SYDVKM. The CDR3 covers 14 residues. V was shortened by 5 bases and J by 8 bases, with 18 bases between the two germline ends. CDR3 residues: CASSPSGGPPGYTF. In DNA, the CDR3 is TGTGCCAGCAGTCCATCCGGGGGACCCCCAGGCTACACCTTC.

The genes are TRBV7-9 and TRBJ2-1; 11 bases are a match to TRBD2. Germline V gene lookup returns CDR1 SEHNR and CDR2 FQNEAQ (reference sequence). Trimming cost V 4 bases and J 5 bases; bases outside gene matches: 10. This CDR3 has 17 amino acids. The CDR3 here is CASSSTTSGGIHNEQFF. The CDR3 DNA follows: TGTGCCAGCAGCTCCACCACTAGCGGGGGAATCCACAATGAGCAGTTCTTC.

This clonotype occurred once. The rearrangement links TRBV20-1 to TRBJ2-1; D unresolved. Germline V CDR1 and CDR2: DFQATT, SNEGSKA (reference sequence). The CDR3 is 15 residues long. The V end lost 1 base, the J end lost 0 bases, and 10 bases lay between the germline ends. DNA for the CDR3: TGCAGTGCTAGAGGGACGCCGAACTCCTACAATGAGCAGTTCTTC. Translated, it gives CSARGTPNSYNEQFF.

In DNA, the CDR3 is TGTGCCAGCATTTCGAACAGGGGAGGCAATCAGCCCCAGCATTTT. It specifies CASISNRGGNQPQHF. The chain employs TRBV25-1 and TRBJ1-5; TRBD1 matches 7 bases. V lost 7 bases to trimming and J lost 2 bases; unmatched junction nucleotides: 8. The germline V gene encodes CDR1 MGHDK and CDR2 SYGVNS. The CDR3 contains 15 residues.

V usage is TRBV7-9 and J usage is TRBJ2-7; 9 bases match TRBD1. From germline, CDR1 is SEHNR and CDR2 FQNEAQ (reference sequence). V lost 5 bases and J lost 2; bases outside the gene matches: 4. The CDR3 sequence is 14 residues long. The CDR3 DNA reads as TGTGCCAGCAGCACCCGGGACAGGGCCTACGAGCAGTACTTC. Protein product: CASSTRDRAYEQYF. Looking up the rest from reference TRBV7-9 and TRBJ2-7 gives the full variable domain: DTGVSQNPRHKITKRGQNVTFRCDPISEHNRLYWYRQTLGQGPEFLTYFQNEAQLEKSRLLSDRFSAERPKGSFSTLEIQRTEQGDSAMYLCASSTRDRAYEQYFGPGTRLTVT.

In its sample, this clonotype was seen many times. The CDR3 reads CATSEWDVGEQFF. CDR3 nucleotide sequence: TGTGCCACCAGTGAGTGGGACGTAGGTGAGCAGTTCTTC. The rearrangement joins TRBV24-1 to TRBJ2-1; either TRBD1 or TRBD2 may fit D (5 bases each). Trimming shortened V by 4 bases and J by 9 bases, and 12 bases separated the two germline ends. CDR3 length: 13 residues. CDR1 and CDR2 (germline): KGHDR, SFDVKD.

The chain is built from TRBV18 and TRBJ1-3; D perhaps matches TRBD1 (5 bases). CDR1 and CDR2 (germline): KGHSH, LQKENI. The CDR3 runs to 16 residues. V was trimmed by 6 bases and J by 3 bases, leaving 18 bases between them. The CDR3 sequence: CASSKTGGDLGNTIYF. Here the CDR3 DNA reads TGTGCCAGCTCTAAAACGGGAGGGGACCTTGGAAACACCATATATTTT.

This clonotype appeared a few times. The CDR3 sequence is CASSDGQGWSSNQPQHF. Here the CDR3 DNA reads TGTGCCAGCAGCGACGGACAGGGCTGGTCTAGCAATCAGCCCCAGCATTTT. The V gene is TRBV7-2, the J gene TRBJ1-5, with 8 bases identical to TRBD1. There are 17 residues in the CDR3. Germline assignment: CDR1 SGHTA and CDR2 FQGNSA. Germline trimming cut 5 bases from V and 0 bases from J; bases unmatched to any gene: 9.

This CDR3 is CSVEDGASDEQYF. The CDR3 coding sequence is TGCAGCGTTGAAGATGGGGCTAGCGACGAGCAGTACTTC. The chain links TRBV29-1 to TRBJ2-7, with D possibly TRBD2 on 6 matching bases. Germline V gene sequence: CDR1 SQVTM, CDR2 ANQGSEA. The CDR3 is 13 amino acids. The V end was cut by 0 bases, the J end by 5 bases, with 11 bases between.

Remarks on this clonotype: A much larger clone differs from this one at a single base, so this may be a read error. This chain uses TRBV12-3 or TRBV12-4 with TRBJ2-7; 10 bases line up with TRBD1. J was trimmed by 6 bases and V by 6 bases; bases with no gene match: 11. This CDR3 spans 15 amino acids. The CDR3 nucleotides read TGTGCCAGCAGCTCCGGGACAGGGGCGTACTGCGAGCAGTACTTC. Encoded protein: CASSSGTGAYCEQYF.

This clonotype was observed at least ten times. The gene calls are TRBV6-5 and TRBJ2-5; 7 nucleotides align to TRBD2. Trimming removed 5 bases from V and 3 bases from J; junction bases left unmatched: 9. The CDR3 contains 15 residues. The germline CDR1 and CDR2 sequences are MNHEY and SVGAGI. This chain's CDR3 is CASSRTRGDKETQYF. As DNA, the CDR3 is TGTGCCAGCAGTCGGACTAGGGGAGACAAAGAGACCCAGTACTTC.

There are many counts of this clonotype. The chain uses TRBV27 and TRBJ1-1; a weak D match, TRBD1 (6 bases). V was clipped by 1 base and J by 4 bases, with 16 bases between them. This CDR3 has 16 amino acids. CDR1 and CDR2 from the germline V gene are MNHEY and SMNVEV (reference sequence). The CDR3 region has the DNA TGTGCCAGCAGTTTATATTCCCAGGGAGGGGGCACTGAAGCTTTCTTT. Translation: CASSLYSQGGGTEAFF.

This clonotype appeared many times. The chain is built from TRBV18 and TRBJ2-6; no clear D gene. The CDR3 is 20 residues long. CDR1 and CDR2 (germline): KGHSH, LQKENI. Trimming removed 1 base from V and 0 bases from J, with 19 bases in between. CDR3 in DNA: TGTGCCAGCTCACCACTACGAACGGCAGCCTCCGGCTCTGGGGCCAACGTCCTGACTTTC. Protein: CASSPLRTAASGSGANVLTF.

This clonotype was seen a handful of times. The V gene is TRBV5-5, the J gene TRBJ1-5, with a weak D call TRBD1 (5 bases). Trimming took 0 bases from V and 1 from J, leaving 11 bases between them. The CDR3 runs 16 residues. Germline V gene sequence: CDR1 SGHKS, CDR2 YYEKEE (reference sequence). CDR3 nucleotide sequence: TGTGCCAGCAGCTTGGGGGGGAGGGAGAGCAATCAGCCCCAGCATTTT. This codes for CASSLGGRESNQPQHF.

The rearrangement joins TRBV20-1 to TRBJ1-6, with D hard to call. CDR1 and CDR2 (germline): DFQATT, SNEGSKA (reference sequence). This CDR3 has 16 residues. Trimming stripped 0 bases from V and 0 bases from J, with 9 bases between. CDR3 in amino acids: CSARDAGSSYNSPLHF. CDR3 DNA sequence: TGCAGTGCTAGAGATGCCGGGAGCTCCTATAATTCACCCCTCCACTTT.

The chain links TRBV7-3 to TRBJ2-5; D not resolved. V was clipped by 5 bases and J by 1 base, with 8 bases between them. Germline assignment: CDR1 SGHTA and CDR2 FQGTGA. The CDR3 spans 13 residues. CDR3 nucleotide sequence: TGTGCCAGCAGCCGAAATGGCCAAGAGACCCAGTACTTC. Residues: CASSRNGQETQYF.

As regards this clonotype: This may stem from a read error, because a much larger clone lies one nucleotide away. The CDR3: CATSTVGNEQFF. The CDR3, as DNA: TGTGCCACCAGCACAGTAGGCAATGAGCAGTTCTTC. The J gene is TRBJ2-1, the V gene TRBV15; D is unresolved. The CDR3 is made up of 12 amino acids. The germline V gene encodes CDR1 LNHNV and CDR2 YYDKDF (reference sequence). V lost 4 bases and J 6 bases, leaving 7 bases between the germline ends.

CDR3 amino acids: CASSLEGLVVSTDTQYF. In DNA, the CDR3 is TGCGCCAGCAGCTTGGAGGGACTGGTAGTTTCCACAGATACGCAGTATTTT. This chain joins TRBV5-1 and TRBJ2-3, with D tentatively TRBD2 (6 bases). The length of the CDR3 is 17 residues. Trimming removed 0 bases from V and 2 bases from J, with 16 bases in between. Germline CDR1 is SGHRS and CDR2 is YFSETQ. Full variable domain (missing parts from reference TRBV5-1 and TRBJ2-3): KAGVTQTPRYLIKTRGQQVTLSCSPISGHRSVSWYQQTPGQGLQFLFEYFSETQRNKGNFPGRFSGRQFSNSRSEMNVSTLELGDSALYLCASSLEGLVVSTDTQYFGPGTRLTVL.

There are many counts of this clonotype. The V and J genes are TRBV12-3 or TRBV12-4 and TRBJ1-2, with 7 nucleotides matching TRBD1. V dropped 9 bases and J dropped 4; count of bases not matched to a gene: 11. This CDR3 has 14 amino acids. CDR3 sequence reads: CASRRGGGGYGYTF. The CDR3 DNA follows: TGTGCCAGTCGAAGAGGGGGCGGGGGCTATGGCTACACCTTC.